Listed below are T cell receptor beta chains from one sample, sequenced in a study of shared clonotypes between healthy human individuals. Produced via immunoSEQ multiplex PCR; TCRdb's table is partial and in-frame only. The table shows about 1.5 million clones, with approximately 96% occurring only once. Sequencing was done on a sample of naive CD4+ T cells sorted from blood. The receptors come from a man aged 30 to 45 in good health. CDR3s include the opening cysteine and the closing phenylalanine or tryptophan. The order of the fields is CDR3 protein, CDR3 DNA, J gene, V gene, D gene. D genes are given only for firm matches.

CASSLSGANTGELFF	TGTGCCAGCAGCTTAAGCGGAGCGAACACCGGGGAGCTGTTTTTT	TRBJ2-2	TRBV7-6	-
CASSHSGMNTEAFF	TGTGCCAGCAGCCATTCGGGAATGAACACTGAAGCTTTCTTT	TRBJ1-1	TRBV14	-
CASSPGTGSNQPQHF	TGTGCCAGCAGCCCCGGGACAGGGAGCAATCAGCCCCAGCATTTT	TRBJ1-5	TRBV5-8	TRBD1
CASSGGPGETQYF	TGTGCCAGCAGTGGAGGACCAGGGGAGACCCAGTACTTC	TRBJ2-5	TRBV2	-
CASSEGPFVPGTGQFF	TGCGCCAGCAGCGAGGGACCCTTTGTACCCGGGACAGGTCAGTTCTTC	TRBJ2-1	TRBV5-1	TRBD1
CASSPPTGRSSYEQYF	TGTGCCAGCTCACCACCGACAGGCCGGAGCTCCTACGAGCAGTACTTC	TRBJ2-7	TRBV18	-
CAISESTVNTEAFF	TGTGCCATCAGTGAGTCCACGGTGAACACTGAAGCTTTCTTT	TRBJ1-1	TRBV10-3	-
CASSFGDRMYGYTF	TGCGCCAGCAGCTTCGGGGACAGAATGTATGGCTACACCTTC	TRBJ1-2	TRBV5-1	TRBD1
CASSNPDRGKYEQYF	TGTGCCAGCAGCAACCCCGACAGGGGGAAGTACGAGCAGTACTTC	TRBJ2-7	TRBV6-6	TRBD1
CASSPLIIRVNEQFF	TGTGCCAGCAGTCCGCTGATCATCAGGGTCAATGAGCAGTTCTTC	TRBJ2-1	TRBV28	-
CASGLNLAGLSEQYF	TGTGCTAGTGGTTTGAACCTAGCGGGATTATCCGAGCAGTACTTC	TRBJ2-7	TRBV12-5	TRBD2